Below are 26 T cell receptor beta chains sequenced from a single sample in a study of blood T cell repertoires in COVID-19. Profiling relied on immunoSEQ multiplex PCR, and the TCRdb table lists in-frame clones only, not all of them. The sample comprises about 350,000 clones, roughly nine tenths of which are singletons, and 3% to 4.5% rests with the top ten. The specimen sequenced was peripheral blood. These receptors originate from a woman aged 60-75 years with COVID-19, enrolled during active disease.

The J gene is TRBJ2-7, the V gene TRBV14, with 8 bases that match TRBD1. This CDR3 is 18 amino acids long. After removal of 4 bases from V and 4 bases from J, the junction contained 18 bases not matched to a gene. Germline assignment: CDR1 SGHDN and CDR2 FVKESK. The chain's CDR3 is CASSPIPGTGTGSYEQYF. In DNA form, the CDR3 reads TGTGCCAGCAGCCCTATCCCCGGGACAGGAACGGGGAGTTACGAGCAGTACTTC.

This chain uses TRBV6-6 with TRBJ1-6, with D perhaps matching TRBD1 (6 bases). Trimming pared 5 bases from V and 7 bases from J, leaving 27 bases between. This CDR3 is built from 19 residues. Germline values: CDR1 MNHNY, CDR2 SVGAGI (reference sequence). The CDR3 sequence is CASSRGRDNSLGDNSPLHF. The CDR3 region has the DNA TGTGCCAGCAGTCGGGGCCGGGACAATTCGCTAGGGGACAATTCACCCCTCCACTTT.

V is TRBV6-4 and J is TRBJ1-1, with 7 bases matching TRBD1. The V gene end was trimmed by 10 bases and the J gene end by 0 bases; junction bases not matched to a gene: 8. Germline assignment: CDR1 MRHNA and CDR2 SNTAGT. There are 14 residues in the CDR3. DNA of the CDR3: TGTGCCACTAGACAGGGCACCATGAACACTGAAGCTTTCTTT. Its protein product is CATRQGTMNTEAFF.

The chain couples TRBV30 to TRBJ1-2; D might be TRBD1 (5 bases). Germline V gene data show CDR1 as GTSNPN and CDR2 as SVGIG (reference sequence). CDR3 length: 15 amino acids. Trimming removed 4 bases at V and 0 bases at J, with 15 bases between. The CDR3 region is CAWTSLGGSNYGYTF. CDR3 DNA sequence: TGTGCCTGGACCTCCCTCGGGGGTTCTAACTATGGCTACACCTTC.

V gene TRBV14 combines with J gene TRBJ2-1; 8 nucleotides match TRBD2. V lost 4 bases to trimming and J lost 8 bases; unmatched junction nucleotides: 16. Germline CDR1 reads SGHDN; CDR2 reads FVKESK. The CDR3 has 17 residues. The CDR3 here is CASSPIRASGPLHEQFF. CDR3 sequence (DNA): TGTGCCAGCAGCCCGATTAGGGCTAGCGGGCCCCTCCATGAGCAGTTCTTC. The full variable domain, its missing parts supplied by reference TRBV14 and TRBJ2-1, is EAGVTQFPSHSVIEKGQTVTLRCDPISGHDNLYWYRRVMGKEIKFLLHFVKESKQDESGMPNNRFLAERTGGTYSTLKVQPAELEDSGVYFCASSPIRASGPLHEQFFGPGTRLTVL.

The rearrangement uses TRBV7-2 and TRBJ2-5; a possible D gene is TRBD2 (5 bases). V gave up 6 bases and J gave up 0 bases, with 17 bases separating them. The CDR3 spans 16 residues. CDR1 and CDR2 from the germline V gene are SGHTA and FQGNSA. CDR3 coding DNA: TGTGCCAGCAGTCAAGCGGACTCGAGGTACCAAGAGACCCAGTACTTC. As protein: CASSQADSRYQETQYF.

This sequence joins TRBV4-2 and TRBJ1-3; tentatively, D is TRBD1 (5 bases). V was cut by 3 bases and J by 0 bases, with 9 bases left in between. Germline loops: CDR1 LGHNA, CDR2 YNFKEQ. CDR3 length: 15 residues. CDR3 DNA: TGTGCCAGCAGCCAGATACAGGACTCTGGAAACACCATATATTTT. Translating gives CASSQIQDSGNTIYF.

This clone showed up just a few times. The rearrangement uses TRBV19 and TRBJ1-2; perhaps TRBD1 as D (6 bases). V lost 11 bases and J lost 7, with 26 bases in between. This CDR3 spans 15 amino acids. The V gene's germline CDR1 is LNHDA and CDR2 SQIVND (reference sequence). The CDR3 loop reads CAPWTLHPKQGGYTF. CDR3 DNA: TGTGCCCCCTGGACTTTACACCCTAAACAGGGTGGCTACACCTTC. Full variable domain (outside the CDR3, taken from reference TRBV19 and TRBJ1-2): DGGITQSPKYLFRKEGQNVTLSCEQNLNHDAMYWYRQDPGQGLRLIYYSQIVNDFQKGDIAEGYSVSREKKESFPLTVTSAQKNPTAFYLCAPWTLHPKQGGYTFGSGTRLTVV.

This clone was recorded a few times. The chain joins TRBV7-9 to TRBJ2-7, with D tentatively TRBD1 (5 bases). The V gene lost 3 bases and the J gene lost 3 bases, with 9 bases spanning the gap. The germline V gene encodes CDR1 SEHNR and CDR2 FQNEAQ (reference sequence). The CDR3 runs 13 residues. The CDR3 DNA follows: TGTGCCAGCAGCTTCACCGACAGCTACGAGCAGTACTTC. Protein product: CASSFTDSYEQYF.

This clone was picked up one time. The gene calls are TRBV15 and TRBJ2-2; 8 bases match TRBD2. Germline-derived CDR1 and CDR2 are LNHNV and YYDKDF (reference sequence). The CDR3 totals 16 residues. The V gene end was trimmed by 1 base and the J gene end by 5 bases; junction bases not matched to a gene: 6. CDR3 bases: TGTGCCACCAGCAGAGGGCCTGGCGGGGGGACCGGGGAGCTGTTTTTT. Its translation is CATSRGPGGGTGELFF.

The chain recombines TRBV5-1 with TRBJ1-1; TRBD1 is a possible D gene (6 bases). V lost 0 bases to trimming and J lost 6 bases, with 15 bases between them. Germline CDR1 SGHRS, CDR2 YFSETQ. The CDR3 runs to 15 residues. In DNA, the CDR3 is TGCGCCAGCAGCTTGGCCGGGGGGGCAGGAGCTGAAGCTTTCTTT. It yields the protein CASSLAGGAGAEAFF.

This clone was counted a single time. V usage is TRBV28 and J usage is TRBJ1-5, with 9 nucleotides matching TRBD1. This CDR3 comprises 17 residues. CDR1 is MDHEN, CDR2 SYDVKM, per germline. J lost 4 bases, V lost 6 bases, and 13 bases had no gene match. In nucleotides, the CDR3 is TGTGCCAGCAGCCGTACCGGGACAGGGTGGCGTAATCAGCCCCAGCATTTT. Residues: CASSRTGTGWRNQPQHF.

CDR3 bases: TGTGCCAGCAGTGTCCGACTCGCTAGCACAGATACGCAGTATTTT. As protein: CASSVRLASTDTQYF. The V and J genes are TRBV2 and TRBJ2-3, with D unresolved. Deletions cut 4 bases from V and 0 bases from J, with 11 bases between. Per germline, CDR1 SNHLY and CDR2 FYNNEI. There are 15 residues in the CDR3.

V usage is TRBV28 and J usage is TRBJ2-7; 7 bases match TRBD1. Trimming at V came to 3 bases and at J to 4 bases, leaving 15 bases not matched to a gene. The CDR3 consists of 17 residues. Per the germline V gene, CDR1 is MDHEN and CDR2 is SYDVKM. The CDR3 sequence is CASSFRTGTGDPYEQYF. Here the CDR3 DNA reads TGTGCCAGCAGTTTTAGGACGGGAACAGGGGACCCATACGAGCAGTACTTC.

V is TRBV27 and J is TRBJ2-7; D perhaps matches TRBD2 (5 bases). Germline CDR1 and CDR2: MNHEY and SMNVEV (reference sequence). V lost 5 bases to trimming and J lost 2 bases, with 16 bases between them. The CDR3 runs 15 residues. The CDR3 region is CASSIRQDLTYEQYF. The DNA for the CDR3 is TGTGCCAGCAGTATACGGCAGGACTTAACCTACGAGCAGTACTTC.

The count of this clone is one. The chain employs TRBV7-6 and TRBJ2-3, with TRBD2 identical over 8 bases. From germline, CDR1 is SGHVS and CDR2 FNYEAQ. Trimming took 5 bases from V and 2 from J; bases not matched to a gene: 3. This CDR3 contains 14 residues. The CDR3 protein is CASSQGLVTDTQYF. Written as DNA, the CDR3 is TGTGCCAGCAGCCAGGGACTAGTCACAGATACGCAGTATTTT.

The V and J genes are TRBV19 and TRBJ1-5, with 12 bases aligning to TRBD1. Germline values: CDR1 LNHDA, CDR2 SQIVND (reference sequence). This CDR3 is 16 amino acids long. J lost 7 bases, V lost 3 bases, and 7 bases had no gene match. CDR3 nucleotide sequence: TGTGCCAGTAGTATGTGGGACAGGGGGCAACGGCAGCCCCAGCATTTT. It encodes CASSMWDRGQRQPQHF.

Worth noting for this clone: This sample also contains other DNA sequences that code for the same CDR3. CDR3 protein: CASRDRVGGYTF. The CDR3, as DNA: TGTGCCAGTAGAGACAGGGTGGGTGGCTACACCTTC. This chain uses TRBV27 with TRBJ1-2; 7 bases match TRBD1. The CDR3 loop spans 12 amino acids. In germline, CDR1 is MNHEY, CDR2 SMNVEV (reference sequence). The trim removed 9 bases at V and 7 bases at J, leaving 8 bases unmatched.

This chain uses TRBV28 with TRBJ1-6; 8 bases match TRBD1. V dropped 7 bases and J dropped 10; count of bases not matched to a gene: 12. This CDR3 contains 15 residues. The germline gives CDR1 MDHEN, CDR2 SYDVKM. CDR3 loop: CASIGVGQGASPLHF. CDR3 in DNA: TGTGCCAGCATCGGAGTAGGACAGGGTGCGTCACCCCTCCACTTT. The complete variable domain, with remaining parts taken from reference TRBV28 and TRBJ1-6, reads DVKVTQSSRYLVKRTGEKVFLECVQDMDHENMFWYRQDPGLGLRLIYFSYDVKMKEKGDIPEGYSVSREKKERFSLILESASTNQTSMYLCASIGVGQGASPLHFGNGTRLTVT.

This clone was observed a single time. The chain is built from TRBV18 and TRBJ1-1; 7 bases align to TRBD1. This CDR3 is built from 14 residues. After removal of 1 base from V and 3 bases from J, the junction contained 2 bases not matched to a gene. The germline CDR1 and CDR2 sequences are KGHSH and LQKENI. The CDR3 spells CASSPQTGHTEAFF. Written as DNA, the CDR3 is TGTGCCAGCTCACCACAGACAGGGCACACTGAAGCTTTCTTT.

The chain combines TRBV5-1 with TRBJ2-2; 13 positions match TRBD2. The junction had 11 bases not matched to a gene; V was cut back by 5 bases and J by 4 bases. Per the germline V gene, CDR1 is SGHRS and CDR2 is YFSETQ. The CDR3 is made up of 18 amino acids. Here the CDR3 reads CASSASGTSGAITGELFF. Here the CDR3 DNA reads TGCGCCAGCAGTGCCTCCGGGACTAGCGGGGCTATCACCGGGGAGCTGTTTTTT.

The gene calls are TRBV18 and TRBJ2-7; 10 bases line up with TRBD1. From germline, CDR1 is KGHSH and CDR2 LQKENI. With 5 bases clipped from V and 7 bases from J, the junction kept 5 bases outside the gene matches. The CDR3 totals 13 residues. In nucleotides, the CDR3 is TGTGCCAGCTCATCGGGACAGGGGCGGGAGCAGTACTTC. It codes for CASSSGQGREQYF.

The rearrangement uses TRBV5-4 and TRBJ2-7, with TRBD1 identical over 9 bases. The CDR3 is 14 amino acids. Germline CDR1 SGHNT, CDR2 YYREEE (reference sequence). The V segment lost 3 bases and the J segment 4 bases; nucleotides outside the gene matches: 5. CDR3 DNA: TGTGCCAGCAGCTGGGGACAGGGAGGGTACGAGCAGTACTTC. Its protein product is CASSWGQGGYEQYF.

The chain employs TRBV5-1 and TRBJ1-1; no clear D. The CDR3 loop spans 15 amino acids. Trimming took 0 bases from V and 6 from J, leaving 15 bases between them. From germline, CDR1 is SGHRS and CDR2 YFSETQ. CDR3 region: CASSLAGVILAEAFF. The CDR3 bases are TGCGCCAGCAGCTTGGCCGGGGTCATCCTGGCTGAAGCTTTCTTT.

V usage is TRBV30 and J usage is TRBJ1-2, with TRBD1 as a possible D gene (5 bases). There are 12 residues in the CDR3. CDR1 is GTSNPN, CDR2 SVGIG, per germline (reference sequence). V was clipped by 1 base and J by 4 bases, with 7 bases between them. CDR3 in DNA: TGTGCCTGGAGTGAAGGGGCCTATGGCTACACCTTC. Translated, it gives CAWSEGAYGYTF.

In its sample, this clone was seen once. The rearrangement joins TRBV25-1 to TRBJ2-5, with D tentatively TRBD1 (5 bases). V lost 6 bases and J 10 bases, leaving 15 bases between the germline ends. The germline gives CDR1 MGHDK, CDR2 SYGVNS. CDR3 size: 12 residues. This chain's CDR3 is CASRGRLTHQYF. Written as DNA, the CDR3 is TGTGCCAGCAGGGGGCGACTGACCCACCAGTACTTC. Drawing the rest from reference TRBV25-1 and TRBJ2-5, the complete variable domain is EADIYQTPRYLVIGTGKKITLECSQTMGHDKMYWYQQDPGMELHLIHYSYGVNSTEKGDLSSESTVSRIRTEHFPLTLESARPSHTSQYLCASRGRLTHQYFGPGTRLLVL.